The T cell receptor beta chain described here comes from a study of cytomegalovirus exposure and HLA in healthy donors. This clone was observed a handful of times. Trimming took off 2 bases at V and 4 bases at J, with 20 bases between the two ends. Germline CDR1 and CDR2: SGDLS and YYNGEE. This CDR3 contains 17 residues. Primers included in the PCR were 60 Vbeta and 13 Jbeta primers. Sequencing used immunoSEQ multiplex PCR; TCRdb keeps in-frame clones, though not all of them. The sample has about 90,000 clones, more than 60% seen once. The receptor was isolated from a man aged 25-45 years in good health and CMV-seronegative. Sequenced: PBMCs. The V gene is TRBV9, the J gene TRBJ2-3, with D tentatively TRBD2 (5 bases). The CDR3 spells CASSVSASNTLSDTQYF. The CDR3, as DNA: TGTGCCAGCAGCGTTTCGGCTAGCAACACTCTTTCAGATACGCAGTATTTT.